The sequence of this T cell receptor (beta chain) was determined in a study of blood T cell repertoires in COVID-19. About the study: Acute-phase and convalescent COVID-19 samples originated in the United States, Italy and Spain. The cDNA or gDNA used as material had been derived from T cells, B-cell-depleted T cells, or PBMCs.

Source study methods: Reference gene primer amplification gave estimated nucleated cell counts. Repertoires were generated with immunoSEQ multiplex PCR, while TCRdb's copy carries only in-frame clones and drops some. The DNA was the basis for D and trimming; V, J and clone size are from that table. The table records about 50,000 clones, around 89% of them present only once. Sequencing was carried out using peripheral blood. This TCR was sampled from a human donor in a cohort sampled during active COVID-19.

Written as DNA, the CDR3 is TGTGCCAGCAGCGTACGTTTAGCGGGCACAGATACGCAGTATTTT. This translates into CASSVRLAGTDTQYF. V usage is TRBV9 and J usage is TRBJ2-3; D perhaps matches TRBD2 (6 bases). Germline loops: CDR1 SGDLS, CDR2 YYNGEE. The CDR3 runs to 15 residues. V was clipped by 1 base and J by 1 base, with 10 bases between them.